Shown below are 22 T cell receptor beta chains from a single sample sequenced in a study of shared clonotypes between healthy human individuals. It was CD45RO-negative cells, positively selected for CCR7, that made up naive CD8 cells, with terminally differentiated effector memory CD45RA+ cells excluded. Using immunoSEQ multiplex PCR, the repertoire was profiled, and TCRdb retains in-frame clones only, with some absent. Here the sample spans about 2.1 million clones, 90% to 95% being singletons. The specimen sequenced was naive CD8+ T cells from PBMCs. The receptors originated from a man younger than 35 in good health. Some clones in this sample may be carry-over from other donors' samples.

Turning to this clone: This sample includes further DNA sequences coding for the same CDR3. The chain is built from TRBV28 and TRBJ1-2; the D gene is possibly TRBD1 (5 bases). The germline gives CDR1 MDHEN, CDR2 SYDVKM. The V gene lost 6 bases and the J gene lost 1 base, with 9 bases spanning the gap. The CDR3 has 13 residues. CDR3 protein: CASSPQGNYGYTF. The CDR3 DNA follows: TGTGCCAGCAGCCCTCAGGGTAACTATGGCTACACCTTC.

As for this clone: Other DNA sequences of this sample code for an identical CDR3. CDR3 region: CASGTDTQYF. For the CDR3, the DNA is TGTGCCAGCGGCACAGATACGCAGTATTTT. V is TRBV2 and J is TRBJ2-3, with unresolved D. There are 10 residues in the CDR3. Trimming removed 8 bases at V and 1 base at J, with 1 base between. CDR1 is SNHLY, CDR2 FYNNEI, per germline. Full variable domain (missing parts from reference TRBV2 and TRBJ2-3): EPEVTQTPSHQVTQMGQEVILRCVPISNHLYFYWYRQILGQKVEFLVSFYNNEISEKSEIFDDQFSVERPDGSNFTLKIRSTKLEDSAMYFCASGTDTQYFGPGTRLTVL.

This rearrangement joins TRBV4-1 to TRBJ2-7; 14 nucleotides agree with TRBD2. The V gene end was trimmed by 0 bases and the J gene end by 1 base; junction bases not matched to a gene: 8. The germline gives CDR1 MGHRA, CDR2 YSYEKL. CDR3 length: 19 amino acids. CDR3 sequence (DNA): TGCGCCAGCAGCCAAGATCTAAGGACTAGCGGGAGGCCGTCCTACGAGCAGTACTTC. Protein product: CASSQDLRTSGRPSYEQYF.

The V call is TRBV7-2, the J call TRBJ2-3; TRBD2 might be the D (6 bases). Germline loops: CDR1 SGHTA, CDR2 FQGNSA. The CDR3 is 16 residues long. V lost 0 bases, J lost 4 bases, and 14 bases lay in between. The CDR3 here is CASSLALSTGADTQYF. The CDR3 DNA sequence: TGTGCCAGCAGCTTAGCCCTTTCTACGGGGGCAGATACGCAGTATTTT.

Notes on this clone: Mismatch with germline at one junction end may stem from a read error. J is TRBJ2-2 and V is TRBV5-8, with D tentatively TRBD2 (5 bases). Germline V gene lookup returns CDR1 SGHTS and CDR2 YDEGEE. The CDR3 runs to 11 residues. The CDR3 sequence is CASSYLRDLLF. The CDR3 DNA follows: TGTGCCAGCAGCTACCTCCGGGATCTTCTTTTT. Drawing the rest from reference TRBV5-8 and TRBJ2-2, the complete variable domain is EAGVTQSPTHLIKTRGQQATLRCSPISGHTSVYWYQQALGLGLQFLLWYDEGEERNRGNFPPRFSGRQFPNYSSELNVNALELEDSALYLCASSYLRDLLFGEGSRLTVL.

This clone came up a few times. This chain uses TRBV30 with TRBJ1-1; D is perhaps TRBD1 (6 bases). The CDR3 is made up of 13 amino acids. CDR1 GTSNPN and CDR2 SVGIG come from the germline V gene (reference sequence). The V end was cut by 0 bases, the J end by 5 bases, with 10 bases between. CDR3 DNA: TGTGCCTGGAGTGTAGGGGGGCTTACTGAAGCTTTCTTT. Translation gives CAWSVGGLTEAFF. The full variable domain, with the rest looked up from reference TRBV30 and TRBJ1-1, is SQTIHQWPATLVQPVGSPLSLECTVEGTSNPNLYWYRQAAGRGLQLLFYSVGIGQISSEVPQNLSASRPQDRQFILSSKKLLLSDSGFYLCAWSVGGLTEAFFGQGTRLTVV.

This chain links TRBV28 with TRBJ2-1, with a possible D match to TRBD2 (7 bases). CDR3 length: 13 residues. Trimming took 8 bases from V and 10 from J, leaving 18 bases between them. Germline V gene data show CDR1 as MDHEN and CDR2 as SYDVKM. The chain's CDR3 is CASAPTGGEEQFF. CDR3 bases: TGTGCCAGCGCCCCGACGGGGGGCGAAGAGCAGTTCTTC.

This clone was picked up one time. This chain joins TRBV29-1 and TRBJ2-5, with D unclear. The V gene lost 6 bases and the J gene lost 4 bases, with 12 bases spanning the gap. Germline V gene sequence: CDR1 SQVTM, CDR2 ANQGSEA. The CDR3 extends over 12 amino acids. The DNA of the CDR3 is TGCAGCGTGGTCCCAAATCCAGAGACCCAGTACTTC. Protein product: CSVVPNPETQYF. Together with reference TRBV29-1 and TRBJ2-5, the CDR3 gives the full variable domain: SAVISQKPSRDICQRGTSLTIQCQVDSQVTMMFWYRQQPGQSLTLIATANQGSEATYESGFVIDKFPISRPNLTFSTLTVSNMSPEDSSIYLCSVVPNPETQYFGPGTRLLVL.

CDR3 amino acids: CASSHFRGNQPQHF. The CDR3 DNA reads TGCGCCAGCAGCCATTTTAGGGGGAATCAGCCCCAGCATTTT. V is TRBV4-3 and J is TRBJ1-5, with a possible D match to TRBD1 (6 bases). V was cut by 3 bases and J by 4 bases, with 10 bases left in between. CDR3 length: 14 amino acids. Germline values: CDR1 LGHNA, CDR2 YSLEER.

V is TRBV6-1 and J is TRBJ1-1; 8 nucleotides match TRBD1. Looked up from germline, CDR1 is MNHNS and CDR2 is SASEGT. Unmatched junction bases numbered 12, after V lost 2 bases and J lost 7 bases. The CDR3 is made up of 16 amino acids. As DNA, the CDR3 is TGTGCCAGCAGTGAATTCCGCCAGGGGGCGCTAGGTGAAGCTTTCTTT. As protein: CASSEFRQGALGEAFF.

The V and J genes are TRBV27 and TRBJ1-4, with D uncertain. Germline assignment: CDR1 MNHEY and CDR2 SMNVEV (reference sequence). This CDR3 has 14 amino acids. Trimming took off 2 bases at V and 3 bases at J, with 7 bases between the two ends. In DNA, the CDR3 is TGTGCCAGCAGTTTAGTGGCCTCTAATGAAAAACTGTTTTTT. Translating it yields CASSLVASNEKLFF. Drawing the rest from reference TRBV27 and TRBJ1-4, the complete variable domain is EAQVTQNPRYLITVTGKKLTVTCSQNMNHEYMSWYRQDPGLGLRQIYYSMNVEVTDKGDVPEGYKVSRKEKRNFPLILESPSPNQTSLYFCASSLVASNEKLFFGSGTQLSVL.

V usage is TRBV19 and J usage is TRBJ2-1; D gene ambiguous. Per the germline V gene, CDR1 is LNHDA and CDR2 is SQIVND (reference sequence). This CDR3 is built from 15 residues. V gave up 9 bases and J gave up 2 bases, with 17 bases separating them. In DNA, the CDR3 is TGTGCCAGCCAACACACGGGCTCCCCCTACAATGAGCAGTTCTTC. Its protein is CASQHTGSPYNEQFF.

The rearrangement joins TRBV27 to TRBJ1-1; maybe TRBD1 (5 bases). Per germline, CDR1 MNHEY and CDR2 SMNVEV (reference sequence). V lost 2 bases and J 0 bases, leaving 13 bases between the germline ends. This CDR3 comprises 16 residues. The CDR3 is CASSLSPGSMNTEAFF. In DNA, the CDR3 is TGTGCCAGCAGTTTAAGCCCAGGGTCCATGAACACTGAAGCTTTCTTT.

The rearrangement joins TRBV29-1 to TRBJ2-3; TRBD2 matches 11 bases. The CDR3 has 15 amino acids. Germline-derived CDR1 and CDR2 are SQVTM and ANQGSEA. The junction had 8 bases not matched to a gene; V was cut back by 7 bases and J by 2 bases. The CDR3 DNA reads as TGCAGCGCCGACATAGCGGGAGGGCCCACAGATACGCAGTATTTT. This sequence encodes CSADIAGGPTDTQYF.

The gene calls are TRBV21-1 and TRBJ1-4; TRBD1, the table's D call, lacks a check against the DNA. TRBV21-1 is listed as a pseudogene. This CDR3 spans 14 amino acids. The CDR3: CASTPGGSNEKLFF. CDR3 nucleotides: TGTGCCAGCACCCCAGGGGGCTCTAATGAAAAACTGTTTTTT.

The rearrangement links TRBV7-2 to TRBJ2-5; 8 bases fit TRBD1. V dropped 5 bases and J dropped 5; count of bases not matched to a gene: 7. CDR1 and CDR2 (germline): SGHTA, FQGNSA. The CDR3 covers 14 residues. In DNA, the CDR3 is TGTGCCAGCAGCCCGCGACAGGGGTGGGAGACCCAGTACTTC. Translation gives CASSPRQGWETQYF.

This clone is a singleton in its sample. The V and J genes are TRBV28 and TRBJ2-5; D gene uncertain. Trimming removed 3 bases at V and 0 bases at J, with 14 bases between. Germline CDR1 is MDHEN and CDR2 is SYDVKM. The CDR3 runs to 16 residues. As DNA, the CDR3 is TGTGCCAGCAGTTTCCGCCTGCATCCTAACCAAGAGACCCAGTACTTC. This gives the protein CASSFRLHPNQETQYF.

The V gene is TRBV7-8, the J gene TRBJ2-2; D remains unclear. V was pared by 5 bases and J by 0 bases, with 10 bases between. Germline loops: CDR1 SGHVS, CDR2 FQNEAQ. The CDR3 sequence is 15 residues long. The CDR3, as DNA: TGTGCCAGCAGCCGTAGTGGGACGAACACCGGGGAGCTGTTTTTT. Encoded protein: CASSRSGTNTGELFF.

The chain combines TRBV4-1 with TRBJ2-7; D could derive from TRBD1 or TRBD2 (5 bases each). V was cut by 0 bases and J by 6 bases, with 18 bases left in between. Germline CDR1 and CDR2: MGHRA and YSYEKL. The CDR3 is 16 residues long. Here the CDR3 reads CASSQDRWGPTSEQYF. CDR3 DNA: TGCGCCAGCAGCCAAGATCGGTGGGGACCGACCTCCGAGCAGTACTTC.

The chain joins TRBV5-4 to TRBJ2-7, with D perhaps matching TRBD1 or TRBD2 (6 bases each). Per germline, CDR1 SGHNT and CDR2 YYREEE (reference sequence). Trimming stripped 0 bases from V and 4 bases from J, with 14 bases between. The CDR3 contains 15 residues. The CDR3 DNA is TGTGCCAGCAGCTTGGGTCGGGGGCCAGGTTACGAGCAGTACTTC. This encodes CASSLGRGPGYEQYF.

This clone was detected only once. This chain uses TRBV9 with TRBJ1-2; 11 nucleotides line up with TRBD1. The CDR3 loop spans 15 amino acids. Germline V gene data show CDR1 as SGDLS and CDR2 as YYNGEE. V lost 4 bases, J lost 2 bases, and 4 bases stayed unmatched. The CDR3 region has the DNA TGTGCCAGCAGCTCCGGACAGGGGGCAAACTATGGCTACACCTTC. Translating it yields CASSSGQGANYGYTF.

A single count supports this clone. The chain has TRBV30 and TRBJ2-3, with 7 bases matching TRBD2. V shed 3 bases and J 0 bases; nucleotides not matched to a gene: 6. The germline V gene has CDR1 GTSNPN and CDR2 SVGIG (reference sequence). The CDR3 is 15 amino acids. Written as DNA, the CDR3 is TGTGCCTGGAGCGCTACTAGCGACAGCACAGATACGCAGTATTTT. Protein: CAWSATSDSTDTQYF.